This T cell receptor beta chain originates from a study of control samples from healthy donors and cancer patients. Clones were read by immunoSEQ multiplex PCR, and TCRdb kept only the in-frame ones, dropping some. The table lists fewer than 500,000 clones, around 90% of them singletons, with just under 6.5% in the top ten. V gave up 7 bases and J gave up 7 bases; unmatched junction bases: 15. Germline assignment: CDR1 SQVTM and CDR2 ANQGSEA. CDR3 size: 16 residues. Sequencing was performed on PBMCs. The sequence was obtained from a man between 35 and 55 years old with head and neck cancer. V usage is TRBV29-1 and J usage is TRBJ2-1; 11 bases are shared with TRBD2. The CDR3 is CSAGGATSGSRNEQFF. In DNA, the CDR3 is TGCAGCGCGGGAGGGGCTACTAGCGGGAGTAGGAATGAGCAGTTCTTC.